Presented here are 22 T cell receptor beta chains from one specimen sequenced in a study of cytomegalovirus exposure and HLA in healthy donors. The PCR was carried out with 60 Vbeta primers and 13 Jbeta primers. Only in-frame clones appear in the TCRdb table, and some are missing; sequencing was by immunoSEQ multiplex PCR. This repertoire comprises more than 95,000 clones; its ten largest clones make up around 3.5%. The sample comprised PBMCs. The receptors come from a man aged 40-50 years in good health and CMV-seronegative.

The rearrangement joins TRBV19 to TRBJ2-2; tentative D call: TRBD1 (6 bases). Germline V lookup: CDR1 LNHDA, CDR2 SQIVND (reference sequence). There are 16 residues in the CDR3. The V gene lost 3 bases and the J gene lost 0 bases, with 11 bases spanning the gap. This chain's CDR3 is CASSIGQNANTGELFF. The DNA for the CDR3 is TGTGCCAGTAGTATCGGACAGAACGCGAACACCGGGGAGCTGTTTTTT.

The chain recombines TRBV7-9 with TRBJ2-3, with 11 bases matching TRBD2. The junction had 4 bases not matched to a gene; V was cut back by 5 bases and J by 3 bases. Germline CDR1 SEHNR, CDR2 FQNEAQ (reference sequence). The CDR3 runs 15 residues. DNA of the CDR3: TGTGCCAGCAGCCCGGGACTAGCGGAAACAGATACGCAGTATTTT. Amino acids: CASSPGLAETDTQYF.

The gene calls are TRBV29-1 and TRBJ1-1; a weak D match, TRBD1 (6 bases). The CDR3 is 13 residues long. Germline loops: CDR1 SQVTM, CDR2 ANQGSEA. Trimming removed 6 bases at V and 0 bases at J, with 11 bases between. CDR3 region: CSVAGALNTEAFF. CDR3 in DNA: TGCAGCGTGGCGGGGGCCTTGAACACTGAAGCTTTCTTT.

The chain has TRBV6-5 and TRBJ2-5; D may be TRBD1 (6 bases). The J call is uncertain, as TRBJ2-7 better fits the DNA end. This CDR3 comprises 15 residues. Per the germline V gene, CDR1 is MNHEY and CDR2 is SVGAGI. For the CDR3, the DNA is TGTGCCAGCAGCGTCCGGGACACCTCGGCCTACGAGCAGTACTTC. Its translation: CASSVRDTSAYEQYF.

The rearrangement links TRBV6-1 to TRBJ2-5, with D perhaps assigned TRBD1 or TRBD2 (6 bases each). V lost 5 bases and J 5 bases, leaving 12 bases between the germline ends. There are 13 residues in the CDR3. CDR1 is MNHNS and CDR2 is SASEGT in the germline V gene. The CDR3: CASSQGGRETQYF. CDR3 DNA sequence: TGTGCCAGCAGTCAAGGGGGGCGTGAGACCCAGTACTTC.

The CDR3 coding sequence is TGTGCCAGCAGTGGTAGCGGGGGAGAGACCCAGTACTTC. This codes for CASSGSGGETQYF. The J gene is TRBJ2-5, the V gene TRBV14; 9 nucleotides line up with TRBD2. Germline CDR1 reads SGHDN; CDR2 reads FVKESK. Trimming took 6 bases from V and 4 from J; bases not matched to a gene: 3. The CDR3 extends over 13 amino acids.

V gene TRBV30 combines with J gene TRBJ1-1; possibly TRBD1 for D (6 bases). Trimming left V 4 bases short and J 7 bases short, with 22 bases between. The CDR3 has 15 amino acids. CDR1 is GTSNPN and CDR2 is SVGIG in the germline V gene (reference sequence). The CDR3 DNA sequence: TGTGCCTGGACCCATAAGGGGCAGGGGAAGGTTGAAGCTTTCTTT. It is translated as CAWTHKGQGKVEAFF.

The CDR3 nucleotides are TGTGCCAGCAGTCCGACTCTTAATTCACCCCTCCACTTT. Its protein is CASSPTLNSPLHF. This rearrangement joins TRBV6-5 to TRBJ1-6; D is unresolved. Germline CDR1 reads MNHEY; CDR2 reads SVGAGI. V was shortened by 5 bases and J by 6 bases, with 8 bases between the two germline ends. This CDR3 is built from 13 residues.

V usage is TRBV29-1 and J usage is TRBJ2-5, with a weak D call TRBD1 (5 bases). CDR3 length: 14 amino acids. Trimming stripped 3 bases from V and 6 bases from J, with 17 bases between. Looked up from germline, CDR1 is SQVTM and CDR2 is ANQGSEA. Here the CDR3 reads CSVELGQVLKTQYF. For the CDR3, the DNA is TGCAGCGTTGAGTTGGGGCAGGTTCTTAAGACCCAGTACTTC. Drawing the rest from reference TRBV29-1 and TRBJ2-5, the complete variable domain is SAVISQKPSRDICQRGTSLTIQCQVDSQVTMMFWYRQQPGQSLTLIATANQGSEATYESGFVIDKFPISRPNLTFSTLTVSNMSPEDSSIYLCSVELGQVLKTQYFGPGTRLLVL.

The genes are TRBV5-1 and TRBJ1-5; 9 positions agree with TRBD1. With 4 bases clipped from V and 2 bases from J, the junction kept 4 bases outside the gene matches. Germline V gene data show CDR1 as SGHRS and CDR2 as YFSETQ. This CDR3 has 15 amino acids. CDR3 loop: CASSGTGTGNQPQHF. DNA for the CDR3: TGCGCCAGCAGCGGGACAGGGACCGGCAATCAGCCCCAGCATTTT.

The chain has TRBV5-1 and TRBJ1-3; a weak D match, TRBD1 (6 bases). The CDR3 has 16 residues. From germline, CDR1 is SGHRS and CDR2 YFSETQ. V was cut by 0 bases and J by 2 bases, with 12 bases left in between. CDR3 in amino acids: CASSLGAGAAGNTIYF. The CDR3 bases are TGCGCCAGCAGCTTGGGAGCGGGGGCCGCTGGAAACACCATATATTTT.

The gene calls are TRBV21-1 and TRBJ1-2. TRBV21-1 is annotated as a pseudogene. The CDR3 consists of 15 residues. CDR3 coding DNA: TGTGCCAGCAGCAAAGGGGCCAGGGAGGGCTATGGCTACACCTTC. This translates into CASSKGAREGYGYTF.

The chain employs TRBV6-1 and TRBJ2-1; TRBD2 matches 13 bases. The CDR3 is made up of 15 amino acids. Per germline, CDR1 MNHNS and CDR2 SASEGT. After removal of 4 bases from V and 5 bases from J, the junction contained 2 bases not matched to a gene. The CDR3 bases are TGTGCCAGCAGTGGGGGACTAGCGGGGAACAATGAGCAGTTCTTC. Translation gives CASSGGLAGNNEQFF.

This chain links TRBV12-5 with TRBJ2-6; the match to TRBD2 covers 7 bases. The CDR3 is 18 residues long. The V gene's germline CDR1 is LGHNT and CDR2 FRNRAP. J lost 0 bases, V lost 3 bases, and 8 bases had no gene match. The CDR3 region has the DNA TGTGCTAGTGGTTTCTTAAGTTCTAGCGGCTCTGGGGCCAACGTCCTGACTTTC. It encodes CASGFLSSSGSGANVLTF.

V gene TRBV7-7 combines with J gene TRBJ2-5; 7 bases align to TRBD1. CDR1 and CDR2 from the germline V gene are SSHAT and FNYEAQ (reference sequence). Trimming cost V 5 bases and J 2 bases; bases outside gene matches: 2. This CDR3 is 13 amino acids long. The CDR3 DNA reads as TGTGCCAGCAGCGGGGGACAGCAAGAGACCCAGTACTTC. Amino acids: CASSGGQQETQYF.

CDR3 amino acids: CASSLWGPYGYTF. CDR3 coding DNA: TGTGCCAGCAGCTTGTGGGGGCCCTATGGCTACACCTTC. The chain recombines TRBV5-4 with TRBJ1-2, with D possibly matching TRBD1 (6 bases). The V gene's germline CDR1 is SGHNT and CDR2 YYREEE (reference sequence). The CDR3 is 13 amino acids. Deletions cut 1 base from V and 4 bases from J, with 8 bases between.

V gene TRBV6-5 combines with J gene TRBJ2-7; D is undetermined. The ends were cut back, 0 bases at V and 2 bases at J, with 8 bases in the middle. Per the germline V gene, CDR1 is MNHEY and CDR2 is SVGAGI. The CDR3 totals 14 residues. CDR3 nucleotide sequence: TGTGCCAGCAGTTACTCGGCCCGTACCTACGAGCAGTACTTC. It encodes CASSYSARTYEQYF.

The chain carries TRBV9 and TRBJ2-1; D possibly corresponds to TRBD2 (5 bases). CDR1 and CDR2 from the germline V gene are SGDLS and YYNGEE. This CDR3 comprises 18 residues. V lost 0 bases to trimming and J lost 6 bases, with 22 bases between them. CDR3 DNA: TGTGCCAGCAGCGTAGATTTCGCGGGTCAACGATTTCGCAATGAGCAGTTCTTC. The encoded protein is CASSVDFAGQRFRNEQFF.

The chain carries TRBV19 and TRBJ1-2, with D perhaps matching TRBD1 (5 bases). This CDR3 region has 14 residues. Germline lookup yields CDR1 LNHDA and CDR2 SQIVND (reference sequence). The V end was cut by 0 bases, the J end by 2 bases, with 7 bases between. The CDR3, as DNA: TGTGCCAGTAGTATAGAGGAGGGGAACTATGGCTACACCTTC. Its translation is CASSIEEGNYGYTF. The full variable domain, its missing parts supplied by reference TRBV19 and TRBJ1-2, is DGGITQSPKYLFRKEGQNVTLSCEQNLNHDAMYWYRQDPGQGLRLIYYSQIVNDFQKGDIAEGYSVSREKKESFPLTVTSAQKNPTAFYLCASSIEEGNYGYTFGSGTRLTVV.

A remark on this clone: Other DNA sequences in this sample translate to the same CDR3. V gene TRBV30 combines with J gene TRBJ2-7, with 8 bases identical to TRBD1. This CDR3 is 11 amino acids long. Germline V gives CDR1 GTSNPN, CDR2 SVGIG (reference sequence). CDR3 in amino acids: CAGGQDHEQYF. The CDR3 DNA reads as TGTGCTGGGGGACAGGACCACGAGCAGTACTTC.

J is TRBJ2-4 and V is TRBV28; possibly TRBD2 for D (6 bases). The germline gives CDR1 MDHEN, CDR2 SYDVKM. The germline V and J ends were trimmed by 3 bases and 2 bases, with 8 bases remaining between them. The CDR3 sequence is 14 residues long. In DNA, the CDR3 is TGTGCCAGCAGTTTGGGGGGTTCCAAAAACATTCAGTACTTC. Encoded protein: CASSLGGSKNIQYF.

The gene calls are TRBV19 and TRBJ2-7; D might be TRBD1 (6 bases). From germline, CDR1 is LNHDA and CDR2 SQIVND (reference sequence). V lost 3 bases and J lost 0, with 15 bases in between. This CDR3 has 16 residues. Here the CDR3 DNA reads TGTGCCAGTAGTATCCCAGGGGACGATTACTCCTACGAGCAGTACTTC. Its protein product is CASSIPGDDYSYEQYF.